Listed below are T cell receptor beta chains from one sample, sequenced in a study of cytomegalovirus exposure and HLA in healthy donors. Assay used: immunoSEQ multiplex PCR; TCRdb lists only in-frame clones, some missing. The data show approximately 100,000 clones, approximately 77% seen once. Source material: PBMCs. All receptors derive from a male donor in good health and CMV-seropositive. CDR3s include the opening cysteine and the closing phenylalanine or tryptophan. The order of the fields is CDR3 protein, CDR3 DNA, D gene, V gene, J gene, clone size. D genes are given only for firm matches. Not all rows give a size; the values are once, few, many and, for expanded clones, a class.

CDR3 protein: CASSEGGEFFMTNYGYTF; CDR3 DNA: TGTGCCAGCAGTGAAGGGGGGGAGTTCTTTATGACTAACTATGGCTACACCTTC; D gene: -; V gene: TRBV6-1; J gene: TRBJ1-2; clone size: -
CDR3 protein: CASSAIDASQPQHF; CDR3 DNA: TGTGCCAGCAGCGCAATAGATGCAAGTCAGCCCCAGCATTTT; D gene: -; V gene: TRBV7-2; J gene: TRBJ1-5; clone size: -
CDR3 protein: CASRGGSNEKLFF; CDR3 DNA: TGTGCCAGCAGGGGCGGGTCCAATGAAAAACTGTTTTTT; D gene: -; V gene: TRBV5-5; J gene: TRBJ1-4; clone size: -
CDR3 protein: CASSVLPSEPQHF; CDR3 DNA: TGTGCCAGCAGCGTCCTCCCCTCGGAGCCCCAGCATTTT; D gene: -; V gene: TRBV11-2; J gene: TRBJ1-5; clone size: few
CDR3 protein: CASSQDSGTGANVLTF; CDR3 DNA: TGCGCCAGCAGCCAAGACAGCGGGACTGGGGCCAACGTCCTGACTTTC; D gene: TRBD2; V gene: TRBV4-3; J gene: TRBJ2-6; clone size: -
CDR3 protein: CASSQDQVLNGYTF; CDR3 DNA: TGCGCCAGCAGCCAAGATCAGGTATTGAATGGCTACACCTTC; D gene: -; V gene: TRBV4-3; J gene: TRBJ1-2; clone size: -
CDR3 protein: CASSPSGAHMNTEAFF; CDR3 DNA: TGTGCCAGCAGCCCCAGTGGGGCCCATATGAACACTGAAGCTTTCTTT; D gene: -; V gene: TRBV7-2; J gene: TRBJ1-1; clone size: once
CDR3 protein: CASSELAGGHNEQFF; CDR3 DNA: TGCGCCAGCAGTGAGCTAGCGGGGGGCCACAATGAGCAGTTCTTC; D gene: TRBD2; V gene: TRBV10-1; J gene: TRBJ2-1; clone size: -
CDR3 protein: CASSPAGAYYEQYF; CDR3 DNA: TGTGCCAGCAGCCCTGCGGGGGCCTACTACGAGCAGTACTTC; D gene: -; V gene: TRBV7-9; J gene: TRBJ2-7; clone size: -
CDR3 protein: CASSLVASGGDTQYF; CDR3 DNA: TGCGCCAGCAGCTTGGTGGCTAGCGGGGGTGATACGCAGTATTTT; D gene: TRBD2; V gene: TRBV5-1; J gene: TRBJ2-3; clone size: few
CDR3 protein: CAWSENRAEGGYTF; CDR3 DNA: TGTGCCTGGAGCGAAAACAGGGCCGAGGGGGGCTACACCTTC; D gene: -; V gene: TRBV30; J gene: TRBJ1-2; clone size: -
CDR3 protein: CATSRAGQGSSGYTF; CDR3 DNA: TGTGCCACCAGCAGAGCGGGACAGGGCTCGTCGGGCTACACCTTC; D gene: TRBD1; V gene: TRBV15; J gene: TRBJ1-2; clone size: -
CDR3 protein: CASSYSGQGLDTQYF; CDR3 DNA: TGTGCCAGCAGTTACTCGGGACAGGGATTAGATACGCAGTATTTT; D gene: TRBD1; V gene: TRBV6-6; J gene: TRBJ2-3; clone size: -
CDR3 protein: CASSPQGHNSPLHF; CDR3 DNA: TGCGCCAGCAGCCCACAGGGGCATAATTCACCCCTCCACTTT; D gene: TRBD1; V gene: TRBV5-1; J gene: TRBJ1-6; clone size: -
CDR3 protein: CASSLQGQSYEQYF; CDR3 DNA: TGTGCCAGCAGCTTACAGGGACAGAGCTACGAGCAGTACTTC; D gene: TRBD1; V gene: TRBV7-6; J gene: TRBJ2-7; clone size: -
CDR3 protein: CASSRAGSPHQETQYF; CDR3 DNA: TGCGCCAGCAGTCGCGCAGGATCGCCCCACCAAGAGACCCAGTACTTC; D gene: -; V gene: TRBV5-1; J gene: TRBJ2-5; clone size: -
CDR3 protein: CAISESSPRVANEKLFF; CDR3 DNA: TGTGCCATCAGTGAGTCCTCACCCAGGGTGGCTAATGAAAAACTGTTTTTT; D gene: -; V gene: TRBV10-3; J gene: TRBJ1-4; clone size: -
CDR3 protein: CASSGILINTEAFF; CDR3 DNA: TGTGCCAGCAGCGGTATACTGATAAACACTGAAGCTTTCTTT; D gene: -; V gene: TRBV5-5; J gene: TRBJ1-1; clone size: -
CDR3 protein: CASSLGGSRNTGELFF; CDR3 DNA: TGTGCCAGCAGCTTAGGGGGCAGTAGGAACACCGGGGAGCTGTTTTTT; D gene: -; V gene: TRBV7-2; J gene: TRBJ2-2; clone size: -
CDR3 protein: CASSLEGHLNQPQHF; CDR3 DNA: TGTGCCAGCAGCTTGGAGGGACACCTCAATCAGCCCCAGCATTTT; D gene: -; V gene: TRBV5-8; J gene: TRBJ1-5; clone size: -
CDR3 protein: CASSWETGKETQYF; CDR3 DNA: TGTGCCAGCAGCTGGGAGACAGGGAAGGAGACCCAGTACTTC; D gene: TRBD1; V gene: TRBV9; J gene: TRBJ2-5; clone size: -
CDR3 protein: CASSAYTGELFF; CDR3 DNA: TGTGCCAGCAGCGCTTACACCGGGGAGCTGTTTTTT; D gene: -; V gene: TRBV9; J gene: TRBJ2-2; clone size: few
CDR3 protein: CASSLKSPQYF; CDR3 DNA: TGTGCCAGCAGCTTAAAGAGTCCCCAATATTTT; D gene: -; V gene: TRBV7-9; J gene: TRBJ2-3; clone size: -
CDR3 protein: CASSEVHLNTEAFF; CDR3 DNA: TGTGCCAGCAGTGAAGTACACCTGAACACTGAAGCTTTCTTT; D gene: -; V gene: TRBV6-1; J gene: TRBJ1-1; clone size: -
CDR3 protein: CASSESEGNYGYTF; CDR3 DNA: TGCGCCAGCAGTGAGTCAGAGGGAAACTATGGCTACACCTTC; D gene: -; V gene: TRBV10-1; J gene: TRBJ1-2; clone size: -
CDR3 protein: CASWGDRSGYEQYF; CDR3 DNA: TGTGCCAGCTGGGGCGACAGGTCTGGATACGAGCAGTACTTC; D gene: -; V gene: TRBV2; J gene: TRBJ2-7; clone size: -
CDR3 protein: CASSQEGNRGNEQFF; CDR3 DNA: TGTGCCAGCAGCCAAGAGGGGAACAGGGGTAATGAGCAGTTCTTC; D gene: TRBD1; V gene: TRBV4-2; J gene: TRBJ2-1; clone size: -
CDR3 protein: CAWKGGSGANVLTF; CDR3 DNA: TGTGCCTGGAAAGGGGGCTCTGGGGCCAACGTCCTGACTTTC; D gene: -; V gene: TRBV30; J gene: TRBJ2-6; clone size: -
CDR3 protein: CAWSPTSGGVDTQYF; CDR3 DNA: TGTGCCTGGTCCCCAACTAGCGGGGGGGTAGATACGCAGTATTTT; D gene: TRBD2; V gene: TRBV30; J gene: TRBJ2-3; clone size: -
CDR3 protein: CASSQTRRGQYF; CDR3 DNA: TGTGCCAGCAGCCAGACCCGAAGGGGGCAGTACTTC; D gene: -; V gene: TRBV6-6; J gene: TRBJ2-7; clone size: once
CDR3 protein: CASSEWTGKNYGYTF; CDR3 DNA: TGTGCCAGCAGTGAATGGACAGGGAAGAACTATGGCTACACCTTC; D gene: TRBD1; V gene: TRBV2; J gene: TRBJ1-2; clone size: few
CDR3 protein: CASSPITGGIKTGELFF; CDR3 DNA: TGTGCCAGCAGCCCGATTACGGGGGGGATAAAAACCGGGGAGCTGTTTTTT; D gene: TRBD2; V gene: TRBV14; J gene: TRBJ2-2; clone size: -
CDR3 protein: CASSFSRRDYYEQYF; CDR3 DNA: TGTGCCAGCAGCTTTTCCCGCCGGGACTACTACGAGCAGTACTTC; D gene: TRBD2; V gene: TRBV11-2; J gene: TRBJ2-7; clone size: -
CDR3 protein: CAISGGGSVRGYTF; CDR3 DNA: TGTGCCATCAGTGGAGGAGGGTCGGTTCGCGGCTACACCTTC; D gene: -; V gene: TRBV10-3; J gene: TRBJ1-2; clone size: -
CDR3 protein: CASSDPGTATNTGELFF; CDR3 DNA: TGCGCCAGCAGCGACCCGGGGACAGCCACGAACACCGGGGAGCTGTTTTTT; D gene: TRBD1; V gene: TRBV4-1; J gene: TRBJ2-2; clone size: -
CDR3 protein: CAFYRGNITNEKLFF; CDR3 DNA: TGTGCCTTTTACAGGGGTAATATAACTAATGAAAAACTGTTTTTT; D gene: TRBD1; V gene: TRBV30; J gene: TRBJ1-4; clone size: -
CDR3 protein: CASSLTDVNTEAFF; CDR3 DNA: TGCGCCAGCAGCTTAACAGATGTGAACACTGAAGCTTTCTTT; D gene: -; V gene: TRBV5-1; J gene: TRBJ1-1; clone size: -
CDR3 protein: CASSDSYIIYEQYF; CDR3 DNA: TGTGCCAGCAGTGACAGTTACATTATCTACGAGCAGTACTTC; D gene: -; V gene: TRBV6-1; J gene: TRBJ2-7; clone size: -
CDR3 protein: CASIGGTAYGYTF; CDR3 DNA: TGTGCCAGTATCGGCGGGACAGCCTATGGCTACACCTTC; D gene: TRBD1; V gene: TRBV19; J gene: TRBJ1-2; clone size: -
CDR3 protein: CASSLEEAELFF; CDR3 DNA: TGTGCCAGCAGCTTAGAGGAGGCGGAGCTGTTTTTT; D gene: -; V gene: TRBV7-9; J gene: TRBJ2-2; clone size: -
CDR3 protein: CASSQQGSGNTIYF; CDR3 DNA: TGTGCCAGCAGCCAACAGGGTTCTGGAAACACCATATATTTT; D gene: -; V gene: TRBV6-6; J gene: TRBJ1-3; clone size: few
CDR3 protein: CSVEPSGGDTEAFF; CDR3 DNA: TGCAGCGTTGAACCCTCGGGGGGCGACACTGAAGCTTTCTTT; D gene: -; V gene: TRBV29-1; J gene: TRBJ1-1; clone size: -